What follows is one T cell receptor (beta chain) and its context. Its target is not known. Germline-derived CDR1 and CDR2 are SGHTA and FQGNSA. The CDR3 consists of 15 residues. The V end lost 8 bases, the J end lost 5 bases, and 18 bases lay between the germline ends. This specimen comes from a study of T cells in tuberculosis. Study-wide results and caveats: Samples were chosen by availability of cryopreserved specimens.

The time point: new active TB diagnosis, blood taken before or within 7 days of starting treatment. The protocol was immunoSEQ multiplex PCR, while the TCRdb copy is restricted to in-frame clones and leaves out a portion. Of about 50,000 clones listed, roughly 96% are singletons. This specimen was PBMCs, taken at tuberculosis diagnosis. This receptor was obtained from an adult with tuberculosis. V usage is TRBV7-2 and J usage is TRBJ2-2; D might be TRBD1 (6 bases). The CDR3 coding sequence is TGTGCCAGCGACAAAACGGGACAACTGACCGGGGAGCTGTTTTTT. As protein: CASDKTGQLTGELFF.